Listed below are T cell receptor beta chains from one sample, sequenced in a study of blood T cell repertoires in COVID-19. Some clones are missing from TCRdb's copy, which holds only in-frame ones; the method was immunoSEQ multiplex PCR. The table lists 300,000 to 350,000 clones, 88% of them singletons. The sequencing sample was made of PBMCs or T cells enriched from blood (not recorded which). Every receptor here comes from a man aged 25-40 years who had recovered from COVID-19. The CDR3 runs from the conserved cysteine through the conserved F or W. The D gene is left open where the match is weak. Size values are once, few and many counts, or a class for expanded clones, and some rows have none.

- TRBJ1-2 - TRBV10-3 CAIRGRALNYGYTF TGTGCCATCAGAGGCAGGGCCTTAAACTATGGCTACACCTTC
once TRBJ2-2 - TRBV4-1 CASSQDAGRLAGELFF TGCGCCAGCAGCCAAGATGCGGGGCGGTTGGCCGGGGAGCTGTTTTTT
- TRBJ1-2 TRBD1 TRBV13 CASSPPMGQGIHYGYTF TGTGCCAGCAGCCCGCCGATGGGACAGGGGATACACTATGGCTACACCTTC
- TRBJ2-3 - TRBV3-1/TRBV3-2 CASSQDWQGQDTQYF TGTGCCAGCAGCCAAGATTGGCAGGGTCAAGATACGCAGTATTTT
- TRBJ1-2 TRBD1 TRBV7-9 CASSLPGGARYGYTF TGTGCCAGCAGCCTCCCAGGGGGCGCACGCTATGGCTACACCTTC
once TRBJ2-1 TRBD2 TRBV30 CAWSLAGVGTYNEQFF TGTGCCTGGAGTCTAGCGGGGGTTGGGACCTACAATGAGCAGTTCTTC
- TRBJ2-3 TRBD1 TRBV6-5 CASRAGTGGGDTQYF TGTGCCAGCAGAGCCGGGACAGGGGGGGGAGATACGCAGTATTTT
- TRBJ2-7 TRBD1 TRBV3-1/TRBV3-2 CASSQGNRGSEQYF TGTGCCAGCAGCCAAGGTAACAGGGGATCCGAGCAGTACTTC
- TRBJ1-1 TRBD1 TRBV9 CASSAQTGITEAFF TGTGCCAGCAGCGCCCAGACAGGGATCACTGAAGCTTTCTTT
- TRBJ2-2 - TRBV28 CASSLLSTTGELFF TGTGCCAGCAGTTTACTGAGCACCACCGGGGAGCTGTTTTTT
- TRBJ2-7 - TRBV6-5 CASRQNGQTYEQYF TGTGCCAGCAGGCAAAACGGACAAACCTACGAGCAGTACTTC
- TRBJ1-2 - TRBV9 CASSVSDNYGYTF TGTGCCAGCAGCGTTAGTGATAACTATGGCTACACCTTC
- TRBJ2-3 - TRBV18 CASSPPIGADTQYF TGTGCCAGCTCACCACCGATAGGAGCAGATACGCAGTATTTT
- TRBJ2-3 TRBD1 TRBV30 CAWTEGTGLQYF TGTGCCTGGACCGAAGGGACAGGGCTACAGTATTTT
- TRBJ2-7 TRBD2 TRBV28 CASSHLGTSGGAAVYEQYF TGTGCCAGCAGCCACCTCGGGACTAGCGGGGGGGCGGCAGTCTACGAGCAGTACTTC
- TRBJ2-7 TRBD1 TRBV13 CASSRKQGNYEQYF TGTGCCAGCAGCCGGAAACAGGGGAACTACGAGCAGTACTTC
- TRBJ2-2 TRBD2 TRBV9 CASKTGGPNTGELFF TGTGCCAGCAAGACGGGGGGGCCGAACACCGGGGAGCTGTTTTTT
- TRBJ2-5 TRBD2 TRBV28 CASSRLAGGIQETQYF TGTGCCAGCAGTCGACTAGCGGGGGGCATCCAAGAGACCCAGTACTTC
- TRBJ2-7 TRBD1 TRBV28 CASLGGVYEQYF TGTGCCAGCCTAGGGGGCGTCTACGAGCAGTACTTC
- TRBJ1-5 - TRBV28 CASSLRGTLNQPQHF TGTGCCAGCAGTTTAAGAGGGACACTTAATCAGCCCCAGCATTTT
- TRBJ2-3 TRBD1 TRBV19 CASSGQGAEQYF TGTGCCAGTAGCGGTCAGGGGGCGGAGCAGTATTTT
- TRBJ2-1 TRBD2 TRBV18 CASSPERGPWNEQFF TGTGCCAGCTCACCGGAGCGGGGGCCCTGGAATGAGCAGTTCTTC
- TRBJ1-3 TRBD1 TRBV2 CASMTGSGNTIYF TGTGCCAGCATGACAGGGAGTGGAAACACCATATATTTT
- TRBJ2-7 TRBD2 TRBV6-5 CASRKTSGVGLEQYF TGTGCCAGCAGGAAGACTAGCGGGGTTGGATTGGAGCAGTACTTC
- TRBJ1-2 - TRBV28 CASSSDYSGGYTF TGTGCCAGCAGTTCGGACTACTCGGGAGGCTACACCTTC
- TRBJ1-5 TRBD1 TRBV5-1 CASSPETGGNQPQHF TGCGCCAGCAGCCCCGAGACAGGGGGCAATCAGCCCCAGCATTTT
- TRBJ1-5 - TRBV6-5 CASRPTGGVQPQHF TGTGCCAGCAGACCCACCGGGGGAGTCCAGCCCCAGCATTTT
once TRBJ1-5 - TRBV24-1 CATSGPRSNQPQHF TGTGCCACCAGTGGCCCCAGGAGCAATCAGCCCCAGCATTTT
once TRBJ2-6 - TRBV2 CASSLTWGGAGANVLTF TGTGCCAGCAGTCTCACCTGGGGGGGCGCAGGGGCCAACGTCCTGACTTTC
- TRBJ1-1 - TRBV24-1 CATSETGLGEAFF TGTGCCACCAGTGAAACAGGGCTTGGTGAAGCTTTCTTT
- TRBJ1-4 - TRBV6-2/TRBV6-3 CASSPRRGFGEKLFF TGTGCCAGCAGCCCGAGACGGGGATTCGGTGAAAAACTGTTTTTT
- TRBJ1-1 TRBD1 TRBV7-9 CASSFTGQGGREAFF TGTGCCAGCAGCTTCACAGGACAGGGTGGAAGGGAAGCTTTCTTT
- TRBJ2-1 - TRBV7-8 CASSQGRGNEQFF TGTGCCAGCAGCCAAGGCAGGGGCAATGAGCAGTTCTTC
- TRBJ2-1 - TRBV5-4 CASSLAATMTYNEQFF TGTGCCAGCAGCTTGGCCGCGACTATGACCTACAATGAGCAGTTCTTC
- TRBJ1-4 TRBD1 TRBV19 CASSRDRGYEKLFF TGTGCCAGTAGCCGGGACAGGGGATATGAAAAACTGTTTTTT
- TRBJ2-1 TRBD2 TRBV3-1/TRBV3-2 CASSQEGERGGPQFF TGTGCCAGCAGCCAAGAGGGCGAGCGGGGGGGCCCCCAGTTCTTC
- TRBJ1-6 TRBD1 TRBV28 CASSGQGKGNSPLHF TGTGCCAGCAGTGGACAGGGGAAGGGGAATTCACCCCTCCACTTT
few TRBJ1-6 - TRBV5-4 CASSPSQATFSPLHF TGTGCCAGCAGCCCCAGCCAGGCCACCTTTTCACCCCTCCACTTT
- TRBJ2-3 TRBD1 TRBV4-1 CASSYRGPTDTQYF TGCGCCAGCAGCTACAGGGGTCCCACAGATACGCAGTATTTT
- TRBJ2-1 - TRBV7-9 CASSLARGTNNYEQFF TGTGCCAGCAGCTTAGCGAGGGGGACTAATAATTATGAGCAGTTCTTC
- TRBJ2-3 - TRBV5-5 CASSSLRLSTDTQYF TGTGCCAGCAGCTCCCTTAGACTCAGCACAGATACGCAGTATTTT
- TRBJ2-3 TRBD2 TRBV7-8 CASSSPGTNTDTQYF TGTGCCAGCAGCTCCCCCGGGACTAACACAGATACGCAGTATTTT
- TRBJ1-1 TRBD1 TRBV12-5 CASARGMNTEAFF TGTGCTAGTGCCAGGGGGATGAACACTGAAGCTTTCTTT
- TRBJ2-5 - TRBV5-1 CASSPGRGNLVETQYF TGCGCCAGCAGTCCTGGCCGGGGGAATTTGGTTGAGACCCAGTACTTC
- TRBJ1-3 - TRBV12-3/TRBV12-4 CASRPTGPTIYF TGTGCCAGCAGGCCTACAGGGCCAACCATATATTTT
- TRBJ2-7 - TRBV11-2 CASSLGNGGYEQYF TGTGCCAGCAGCTTAGGTAACGGGGGCTACGAGCAGTACTTC
- TRBJ1-6 TRBD1 TRBV5-6 CASSLRQGGNVRSPLHF TGTGCCAGCAGCCTGCGACAGGGAGGCAACGTACGTTCACCCCTCCACTTT
- TRBJ1-4 - TRBV18 CASSPSQEDEKLFF TGTGCCAGCTCACCTAGCCAGGAGGATGAAAAACTGTTTTTT
- TRBJ1-4 TRBD1 TRBV7-8 CASSFLAGGANEKLFF TGTGCCAGCAGCTTCCTAGCAGGGGGAGCTAATGAAAAACTGTTTTTT
- TRBJ1-2 TRBD1 TRBV6-5 CASRQGAGGYTF TGTGCCAGCAGACAGGGGGCAGGTGGCTACACCTTC
- TRBJ2-3 TRBD2 TRBV3-1/TRBV3-2 CASSPQGLAGGPWGDTQYF TGTGCCAGCAGCCCCCAAGGACTAGCGGGGGGGCCGTGGGGAGATACGCAGTATTTT
- TRBJ2-1 - TRBV19 CASSGGGEQFF TGTGCCAGTAGTGGCGGAGGTGAGCAGTTCTTC